This entry features one T cell receptor (beta chain) sequence. Clones were read by immunoSEQ multiplex PCR, and TCRdb kept only the in-frame ones, dropping some. This table has some 99,000 clones, over 70% appearing once. The V and J ends lost 8 bases and 0 bases respectively, with 8 bases between them. CDR1 and CDR2 (germline): SNHLY, FYNNEI. The CDR3 runs to 14 residues. The entry originates in a study of blood T cell repertoires in COVID-19. The receptor's source is a woman of 80 years or more with acute or convalescent COVID-19. Source material: peripheral blood. The chain combines TRBV2 with TRBJ1-6, with D possibly being TRBD1 (6 bases). The CDR3 region is CASGGGSYNSPLHF. In nucleotides, the CDR3 is TGTGCCAGCGGGGGCGGCTCCTATAATTCACCCCTCCACTTT.